This is a list of T cell receptor beta chains from one sample in a study of T cell responses to AZD1222 COVID-19 vaccine. The table came from immunoSEQ multiplex PCR; TCRdb's copy has only in-frame clones and leaves some out. The sample records 80,000 to 100,000 clones, 89% being singletons. Sequences were derived from peripheral blood, sampled on day 0 of MenACWY control vaccination. The receptor set was obtained from an adult in good health. CDR3s include the opening cysteine and the closing phenylalanine or tryptophan. The D gene is left open where the match is weak. Size values are once, few and many counts, or a class for expanded clones, and some rows have none.

J,D,size,V,CDR3,DNA
TRBJ1-6,TRBD1,NA,TRBV15,CATRGQVNSPLHF,TGTGCCACCAGGGGACAGGTTAATTCACCCCTCCACTTT
TRBJ2-1,NA,NA,TRBV28,CASSPQGSGDYNEQFF,TGTGCCAGCAGCCCACAGGGCAGCGGGGACTACAATGAGCAGTTCTTC
TRBJ1-4,NA,NA,TRBV6-6,CASSYATAEKLFF,TGTGCCAGCAGTTACGCAACGGCCGAAAAACTGTTTTTT
TRBJ2-7,TRBD2,NA,TRBV4-1,CASSPSGDSYEQYF,TGCGCCAGCAGCCCCAGCGGGGACTCCTACGAGCAGTACTTC
TRBJ2-2,TRBD1,NA,TRBV28,CASSPPGQGATGELFF,TGTGCCAGCAGTCCCCCCGGGCAGGGGGCCACCGGGGAGCTGTTTTTT
TRBJ1-2,NA,NA,TRBV27,CASSFRSTNYGYTF,TGTGCCAGCAGTTTCAGGTCAACGAACTATGGCTACACCTTC
TRBJ1-5,NA,NA,TRBV30,CAWSVFQGGNQPQHF,TGTGCCTGGAGTGTCTTCCAGGGAGGAAATCAGCCCCAGCATTTT
TRBJ2-2,NA,NA,TRBV9,CASSVAWDTGELFF,TGTGCCAGCAGCGTAGCTTGGGACACCGGGGAGCTGTTTTTT
TRBJ1-2,TRBD1,NA,TRBV6-5,CASSQTGVGYGYTF,TGTGCCAGCAGCCAGACAGGGGTTGGCTATGGCTACACCTTC
TRBJ1-5,NA,NA,TRBV18,CASLQDNNQPQHF,TGTGCCAGCTTACAGGACAACAATCAGCCCCAGCATTTT
TRBJ1-3,NA,NA,TRBV30,CAWASSSGNTIYF,TGTGCCTGGGCTAGCTCATCTGGAAACACCATATATTTT
TRBJ2-3,NA,NA,TRBV5-1,CASSLGRGLTDTQYF,TGCGCCAGCAGCTTGGGACGGGGGCTGACAGATACGCAGTATTTT
TRBJ2-7,NA,NA,TRBV7-2,CASSLGQRTYEQYF,TGTGCCAGCAGCTTAGGCCAGAGGACCTACGAGCAGTACTTC
TRBJ1-6,NA,NA,TRBV3-1/TRBV3-2,CASNGRAYSPLHF,TGTGCCAGCAACGGCAGGGCCTATTCACCCCTCCACTTT
TRBJ2-2,NA,NA,TRBV30,CAWSVRGGGELFF,TGTGCCTGGAGTGTACGGGGCGGCGGGGAGCTGTTTTTT
TRBJ1-2,NA,NA,TRBV30,CAQGRAYGYTF,TGTGCGCAGGGGCGGGCCTATGGCTACACCTTC
TRBJ2-7,NA,NA,TRBV12-5,CASALRGIGDEQYF,TGTGCTAGTGCCCTGAGGGGGATCGGGGACGAGCAGTACTTC
TRBJ1-2,NA,few,TRBV2,CASSARTDSNYGYTF,TGTGCCAGCAGTGCGAGGACAGATTCTAACTATGGCTACACCTTC
TRBJ2-7,NA,NA,TRBV6-5,CASMNAPSYEQYF,TGTGCCAGCATGAATGCTCCTTCCTACGAGCAGTACTTC
TRBJ1-2,TRBD1,once,TRBV28,CASSLKAGGDGYGYTF,TGTGCCAGCAGTTTAAAGGCAGGGGGCGATGGGTATGGCTACACCTTC
TRBJ2-3,NA,NA,TRBV5-1,CASSLGGDGDTQYF,TGCGCCAGCAGCTTGGGTGGAGATGGAGATACGCAGTATTTT
TRBJ2-5,NA,NA,TRBV5-5,CASSLLSPQETQYF,TGTGCCAGCAGCTTACTCAGCCCCCAAGAGACCCAGTACTTC
TRBJ2-1,NA,NA,TRBV5-1,CASSTGQTIYNEQFF,TGCGCCAGCAGCACCGGACAGACCATATACAATGAGCAGTTCTTC
TRBJ2-2,NA,few,TRBV3-1/TRBV3-2,CASSPGRGVATGELFF,TGTGCCAGCAGCCCTGGAAGGGGTGTTGCGACCGGGGAGCTGTTTTTT
TRBJ1-4,NA,NA,TRBV12-5,CASAYTTGGTNEKLFF,TGTGCTAGTGCCTATACTACGGGGGGAACTAATGAAAAACTGTTTTTT
TRBJ2-7,NA,NA,TRBV9,CASSVAPGEPYEQYF,TGTGCCAGCAGCGTAGCTCCAGGGGAGCCCTACGAGCAGTACTTC
TRBJ1-6,TRBD1,NA,TRBV28,CASTIIGTVNSPLHF,TGTGCCAGCACCATTATTGGGACAGTAAATTCACCCCTCCACTTT
TRBJ1-6,NA,NA,TRBV3-1/TRBV3-2,CASSQTDRVYNSPLHF,TGTGCCAGCAGCCAAACGGACAGAGTTTATAATTCACCCCTCCACTTT
TRBJ2-7,NA,few,TRBV20-1,CSASTIAYEQYF,TGCAGTGCTAGTACCATAGCCTACGAGCAGTACTTC
TRBJ2-7,NA,NA,TRBV9,CASSGSSAHSYEQYF,TGTGCCAGCAGCGGCTCAAGCGCGCACTCCTACGAGCAGTACTTC
TRBJ1-1,NA,once,TRBV4-2,CASSQDPSREAFF,TGTGCCAGCAGCCAAGATCCTAGCCGTGAAGCTTTCTTT
TRBJ2-3,NA,NA,TRBV19,CASSISGSVGGTDTQYF,TGTGCCAGTAGTATCTCGGGGTCGGTAGGGGGCACAGATACGCAGTATTTT
TRBJ2-7,NA,NA,TRBV30,CAWTRDVDEQYF,TGTGCCTGGACTAGGGACGTCGACGAGCAGTACTTC
TRBJ1-5,NA,few,TRBV11-2,CASSLDGYQPQHF,TGTGCCAGCAGCTTAGACGGGTATCAGCCCCAGCATTTT
TRBJ2-2,NA,NA,TRBV6-5,CASSFGTENTGELFF,TGTGCCAGCAGCTTCGGGACTGAGAACACCGGGGAGCTGTTTTTT
TRBJ2-3,NA,NA,TRBV6-6,CASSYTNTDTQYF,TGTGCCAGCAGTTACACAAACACAGATACGCAGTATTTT
TRBJ2-7,NA,NA,TRBV7-9,CASSADRSSYEQYF,TGTGCCAGCAGCGCGGACCGGAGCTCCTACGAGCAGTACTTC
TRBJ1-6,NA,once,TRBV5-4,CASTQGMGSPLHF,TGTGCCAGCACTCAGGGGATGGGTTCACCCCTCCACTTT
TRBJ2-7,NA,NA,TRBV4-2,CASSHGLSEDEQYF,TGTGCCAGCAGCCATGGCCTTTCGGAGGACGAGCAGTACTTC
TRBJ1-4,TRBD1,NA,TRBV5-5,CASSFGDRSNEKLFF,TGTGCCAGCAGCTTTGGGGACAGGTCCAATGAAAAACTGTTTTTT
TRBJ1-1,TRBD1,NA,TRBV6-5,CASSYSYRGKTEAFF,TGTGCCAGCAGTTACTCCTACAGGGGTAAGACTGAAGCTTTCTTT
TRBJ2-5,NA,NA,TRBV21-1,CASSKGECLKKETQYF,TGTGCCAGCAGCAAAGGGGAATGCCTCAAAAAAGAGACCCAGTACTTC
TRBJ2-2,TRBD1,NA,TRBV5-1,CASSSTGANTGELFF,TGCGCCAGCAGCTCGACAGGGGCCAACACCGGGGAGCTGTTTTTT
TRBJ1-1,TRBD1,once,TRBV9,CASSARTGGGSEAFF,TGTGCCAGCAGCGCAAGGACAGGGGGCGGGTCTGAAGCTTTCTTT
TRBJ2-1,NA,NA,TRBV9,CASSVAGSGNGQFF,TGTGCCAGCAGCGTAGCGGGATCAGGGAACGGGCAGTTCTTC
TRBJ1-5,TRBD1,NA,TRBV25-1,CASSGTGNQPQHF,TGTGCCAGCAGTGGGACAGGGAATCAGCCCCAGCATTTT
TRBJ1-5,NA,NA,TRBV15,CATSTYTGNQPQHF,TGTGCCACCAGCACCTATACAGGGAATCAGCCCCAGCATTTT
TRBJ2-3,NA,NA,TRBV9,CASSVQDTQYF,TGTGCCAGCAGCGTGCAAGATACGCAGTATTTT
TRBJ1-2,TRBD1,NA,TRBV18,CASSPTAGGTLYGYTF,TGTGCCAGCTCACCGACGGCAGGGGGGACTCTTTATGGCTACACCTTC
TRBJ1-4,NA,NA,TRBV4-3,CASSQDGTVKATNEKLFF,TGCGCCAGCAGCCAAGATGGGACCGTGAAAGCAACTAATGAAAAACTGTTTTTT
TRBJ2-7,NA,NA,TRBV10-3,CAISDSVSGEQYF,TGTGCCATCAGTGATTCAGTCAGTGGCGAGCAGTACTTC
TRBJ1-6,NA,NA,TRBV12-3/TRBV12-4,CASSPLRDSPLHF,TGTGCCAGCAGCCCCCTCAGGGATTCACCCCTCCACTTT
TRBJ2-5,NA,NA,TRBV29-1,CSVGLETQYF,TGCAGCGTTGGCTTAGAGACCCAGTACTTC
TRBJ1-5,NA,NA,TRBV19,CASSIDRDNQPQHF,TGTGCCAGTAGTATCGACAGAGACAATCAGCCCCAGCATTTT
TRBJ2-5,TRBD2,NA,TRBV7-2,CASSFASGGEETQYF,TGTGCCAGCAGCTTTGCTAGCGGGGGGGAAGAGACCCAGTACTTC
TRBJ2-3,TRBD2,few,TRBV11-2,CASSPAGAGDTQYF,TGTGCCAGCAGCCCAGCGGGGGCAGGAGATACGCAGTATTTT
TRBJ2-2,NA,NA,TRBV30,CAWSVSGAGELFF,TGTGCCTGGAGTGTATCCGGGGCCGGGGAGCTGTTTTTT
TRBJ2-3,TRBD2,NA,TRBV7-2,CASSLAGGGTSYTDTQYF,TGTGCCAGCAGCTTAGCGGGGGGAGGGACCAGTTACACAGATACGCAGTATTTT